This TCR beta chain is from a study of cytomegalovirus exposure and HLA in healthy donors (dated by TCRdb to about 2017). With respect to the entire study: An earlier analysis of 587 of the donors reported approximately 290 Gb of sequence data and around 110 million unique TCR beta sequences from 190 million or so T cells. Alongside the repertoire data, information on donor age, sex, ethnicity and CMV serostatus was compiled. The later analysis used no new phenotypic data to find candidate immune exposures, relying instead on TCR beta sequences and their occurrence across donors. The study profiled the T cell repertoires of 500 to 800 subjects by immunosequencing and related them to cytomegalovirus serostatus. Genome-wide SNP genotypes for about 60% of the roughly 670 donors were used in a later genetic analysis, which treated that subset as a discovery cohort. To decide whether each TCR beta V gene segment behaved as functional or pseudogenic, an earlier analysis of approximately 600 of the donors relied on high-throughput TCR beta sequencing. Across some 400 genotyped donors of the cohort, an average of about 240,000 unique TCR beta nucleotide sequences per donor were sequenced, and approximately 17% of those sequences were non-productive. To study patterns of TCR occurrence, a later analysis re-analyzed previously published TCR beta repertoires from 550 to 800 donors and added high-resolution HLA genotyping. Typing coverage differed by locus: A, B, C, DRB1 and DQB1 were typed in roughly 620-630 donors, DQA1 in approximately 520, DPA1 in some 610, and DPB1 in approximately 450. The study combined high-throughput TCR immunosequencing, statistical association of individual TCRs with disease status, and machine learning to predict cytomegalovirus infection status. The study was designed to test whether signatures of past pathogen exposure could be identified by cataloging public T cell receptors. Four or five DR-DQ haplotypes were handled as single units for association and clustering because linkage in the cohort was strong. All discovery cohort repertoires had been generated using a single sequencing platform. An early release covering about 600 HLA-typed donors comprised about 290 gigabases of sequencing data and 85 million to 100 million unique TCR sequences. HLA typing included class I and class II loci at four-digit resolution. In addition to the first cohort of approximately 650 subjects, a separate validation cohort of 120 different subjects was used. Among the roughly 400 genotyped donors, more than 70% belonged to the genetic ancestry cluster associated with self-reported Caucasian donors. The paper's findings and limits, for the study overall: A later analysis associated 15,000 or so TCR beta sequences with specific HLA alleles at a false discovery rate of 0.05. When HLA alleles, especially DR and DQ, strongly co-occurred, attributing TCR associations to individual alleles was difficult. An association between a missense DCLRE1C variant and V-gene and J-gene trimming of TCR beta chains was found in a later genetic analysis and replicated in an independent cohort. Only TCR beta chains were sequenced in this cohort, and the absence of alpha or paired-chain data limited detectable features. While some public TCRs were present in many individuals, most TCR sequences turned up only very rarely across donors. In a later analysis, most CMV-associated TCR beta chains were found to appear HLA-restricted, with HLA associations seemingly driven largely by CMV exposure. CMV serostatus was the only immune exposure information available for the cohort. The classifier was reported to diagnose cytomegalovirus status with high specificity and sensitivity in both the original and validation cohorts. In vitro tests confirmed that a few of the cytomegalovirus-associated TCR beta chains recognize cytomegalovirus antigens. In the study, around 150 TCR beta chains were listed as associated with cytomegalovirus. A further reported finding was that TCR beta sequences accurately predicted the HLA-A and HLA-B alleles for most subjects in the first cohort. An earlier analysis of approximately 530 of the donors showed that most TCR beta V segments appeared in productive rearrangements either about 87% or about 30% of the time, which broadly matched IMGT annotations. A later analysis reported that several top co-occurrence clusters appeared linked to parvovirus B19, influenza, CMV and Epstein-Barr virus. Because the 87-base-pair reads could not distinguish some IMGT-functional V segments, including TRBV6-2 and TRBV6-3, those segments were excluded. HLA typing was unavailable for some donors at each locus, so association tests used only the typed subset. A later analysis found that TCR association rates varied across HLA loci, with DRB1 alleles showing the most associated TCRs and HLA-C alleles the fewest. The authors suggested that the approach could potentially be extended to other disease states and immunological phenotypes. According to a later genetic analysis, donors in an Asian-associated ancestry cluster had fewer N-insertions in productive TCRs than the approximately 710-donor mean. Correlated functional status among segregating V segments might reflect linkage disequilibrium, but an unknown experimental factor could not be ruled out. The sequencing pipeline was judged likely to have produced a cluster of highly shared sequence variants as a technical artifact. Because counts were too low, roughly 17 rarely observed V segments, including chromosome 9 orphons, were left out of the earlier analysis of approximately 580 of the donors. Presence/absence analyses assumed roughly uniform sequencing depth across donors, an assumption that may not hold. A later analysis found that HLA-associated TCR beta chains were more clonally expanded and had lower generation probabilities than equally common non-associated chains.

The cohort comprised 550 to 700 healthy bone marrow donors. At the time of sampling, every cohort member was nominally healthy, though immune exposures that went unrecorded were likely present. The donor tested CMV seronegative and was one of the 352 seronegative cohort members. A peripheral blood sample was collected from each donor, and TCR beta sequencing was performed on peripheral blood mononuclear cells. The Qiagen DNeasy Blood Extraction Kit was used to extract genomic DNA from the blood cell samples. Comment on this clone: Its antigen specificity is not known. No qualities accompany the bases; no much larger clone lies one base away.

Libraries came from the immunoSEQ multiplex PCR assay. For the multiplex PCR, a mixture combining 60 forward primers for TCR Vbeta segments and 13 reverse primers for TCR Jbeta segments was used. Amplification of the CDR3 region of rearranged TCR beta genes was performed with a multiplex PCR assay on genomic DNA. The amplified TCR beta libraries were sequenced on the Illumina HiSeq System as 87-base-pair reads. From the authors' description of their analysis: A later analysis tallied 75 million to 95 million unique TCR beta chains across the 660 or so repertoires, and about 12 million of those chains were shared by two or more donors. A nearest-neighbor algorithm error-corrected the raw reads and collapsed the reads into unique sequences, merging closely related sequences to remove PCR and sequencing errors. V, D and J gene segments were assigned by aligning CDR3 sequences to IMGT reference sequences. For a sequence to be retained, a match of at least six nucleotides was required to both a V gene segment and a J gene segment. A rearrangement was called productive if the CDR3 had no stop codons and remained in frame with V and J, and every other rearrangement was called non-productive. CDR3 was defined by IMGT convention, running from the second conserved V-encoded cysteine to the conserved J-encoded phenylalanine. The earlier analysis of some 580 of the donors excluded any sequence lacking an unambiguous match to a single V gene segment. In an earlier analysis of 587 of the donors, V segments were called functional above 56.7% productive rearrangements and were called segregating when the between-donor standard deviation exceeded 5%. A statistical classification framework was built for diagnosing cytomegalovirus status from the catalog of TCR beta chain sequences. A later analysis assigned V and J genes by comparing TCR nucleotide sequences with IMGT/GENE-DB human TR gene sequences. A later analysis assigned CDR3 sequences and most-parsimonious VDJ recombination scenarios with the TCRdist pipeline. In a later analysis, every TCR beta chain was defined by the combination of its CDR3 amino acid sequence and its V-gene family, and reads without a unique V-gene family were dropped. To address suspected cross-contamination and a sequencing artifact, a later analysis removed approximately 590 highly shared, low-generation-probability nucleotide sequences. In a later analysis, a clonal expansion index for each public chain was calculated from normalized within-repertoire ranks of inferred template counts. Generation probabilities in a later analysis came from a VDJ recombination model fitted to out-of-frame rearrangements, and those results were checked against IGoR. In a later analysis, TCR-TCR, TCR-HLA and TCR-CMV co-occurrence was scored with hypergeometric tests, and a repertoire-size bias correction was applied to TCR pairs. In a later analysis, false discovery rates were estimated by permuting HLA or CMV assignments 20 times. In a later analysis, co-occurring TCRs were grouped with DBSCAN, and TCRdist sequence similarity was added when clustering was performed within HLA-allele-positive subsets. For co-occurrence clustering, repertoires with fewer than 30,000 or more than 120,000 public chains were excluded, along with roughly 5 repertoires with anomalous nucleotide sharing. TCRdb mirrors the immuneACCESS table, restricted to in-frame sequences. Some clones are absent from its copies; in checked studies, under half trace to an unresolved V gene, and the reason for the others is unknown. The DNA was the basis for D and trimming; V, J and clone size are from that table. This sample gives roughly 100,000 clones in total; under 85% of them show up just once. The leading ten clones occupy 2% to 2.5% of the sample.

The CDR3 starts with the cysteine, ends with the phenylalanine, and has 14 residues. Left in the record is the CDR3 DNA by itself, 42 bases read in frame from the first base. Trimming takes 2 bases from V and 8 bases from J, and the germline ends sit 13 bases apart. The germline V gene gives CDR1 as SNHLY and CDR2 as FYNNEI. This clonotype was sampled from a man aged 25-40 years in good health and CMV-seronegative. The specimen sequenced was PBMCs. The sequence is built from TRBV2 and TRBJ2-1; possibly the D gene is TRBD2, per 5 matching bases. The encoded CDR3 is CASSEFASGYEQFF. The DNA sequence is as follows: TGTGCCAGCAGTGAATTTGCCAGCGGCTATGAGCAGTTCTTC.